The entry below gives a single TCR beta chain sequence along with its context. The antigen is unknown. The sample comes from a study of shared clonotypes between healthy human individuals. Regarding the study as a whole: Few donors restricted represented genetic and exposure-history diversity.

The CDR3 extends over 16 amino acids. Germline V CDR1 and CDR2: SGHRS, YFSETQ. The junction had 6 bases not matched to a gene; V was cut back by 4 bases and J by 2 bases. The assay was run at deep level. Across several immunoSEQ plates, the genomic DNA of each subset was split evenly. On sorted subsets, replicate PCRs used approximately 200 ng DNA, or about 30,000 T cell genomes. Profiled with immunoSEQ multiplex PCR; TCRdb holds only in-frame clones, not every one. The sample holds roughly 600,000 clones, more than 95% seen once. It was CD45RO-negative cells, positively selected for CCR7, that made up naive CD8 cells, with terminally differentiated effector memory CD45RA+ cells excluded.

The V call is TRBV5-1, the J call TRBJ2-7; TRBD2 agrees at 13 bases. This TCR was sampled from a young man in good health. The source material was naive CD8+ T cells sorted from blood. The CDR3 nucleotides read TGCGCCAGCAGCCCGGAAGGACTAGCGGGAGCCTACGAGCAGTACTTC. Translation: CASSPEGLAGAYEQYF. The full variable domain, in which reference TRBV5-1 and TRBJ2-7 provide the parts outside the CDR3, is KAGVTQTPRYLIKTRGQQVTLSCSPISGHRSVSWYQQTPGQGLQFLFEYFSETQRNKGNFPGRFSGRQFSNSRSEMNVSTLELGDSALYLCASSPEGLAGAYEQYFGPGTRLTVT.